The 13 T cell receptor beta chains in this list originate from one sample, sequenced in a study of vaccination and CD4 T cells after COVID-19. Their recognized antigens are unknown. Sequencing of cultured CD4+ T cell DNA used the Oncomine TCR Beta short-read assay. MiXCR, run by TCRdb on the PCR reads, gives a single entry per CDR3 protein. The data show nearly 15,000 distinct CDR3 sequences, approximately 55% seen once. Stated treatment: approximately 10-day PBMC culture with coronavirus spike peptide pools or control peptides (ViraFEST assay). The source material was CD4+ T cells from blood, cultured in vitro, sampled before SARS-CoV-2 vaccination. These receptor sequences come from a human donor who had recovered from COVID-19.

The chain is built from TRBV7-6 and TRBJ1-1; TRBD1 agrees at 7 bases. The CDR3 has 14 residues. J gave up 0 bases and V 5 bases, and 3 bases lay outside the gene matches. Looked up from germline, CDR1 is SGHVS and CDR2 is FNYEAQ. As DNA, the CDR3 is TGTGCCAGCAGCCCGACAGGGTTGAACACTGAAGCTTTCTTT. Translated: CASSPTGLNTEAFF. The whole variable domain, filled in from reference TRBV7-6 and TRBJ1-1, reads GAGVSQSPRYKVTKRGQDVALRCDPISGHVSLYWYRQALGQGPEFLTYFNYEAQQDKSGLPNDRFSAERPEGSISTLTIQRTEQRDSAMYRCASSPTGLNTEAFFGQGTRLTVV.

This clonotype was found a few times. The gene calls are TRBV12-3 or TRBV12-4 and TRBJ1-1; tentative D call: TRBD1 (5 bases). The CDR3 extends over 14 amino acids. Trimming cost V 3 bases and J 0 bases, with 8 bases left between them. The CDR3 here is CASSLRGMNTEAFF. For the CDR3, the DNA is TGTGCCAGCAGTTTGCGGGGGATGAACACTGAAGCTTTCTTT.

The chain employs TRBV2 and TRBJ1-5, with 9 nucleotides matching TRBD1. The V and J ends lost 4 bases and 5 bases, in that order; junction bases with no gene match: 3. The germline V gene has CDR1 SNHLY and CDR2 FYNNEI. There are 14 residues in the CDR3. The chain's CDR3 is CASSADRGYQPQHF. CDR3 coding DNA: TGTGCCAGCAGTGCGGACAGGGGCTATCAGCCCCAGCATTTT. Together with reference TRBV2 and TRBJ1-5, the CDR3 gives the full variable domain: EPEVTQTPSHQVTQMGQEVILRCVPISNHLYFYWYRQILGQKVEFLVSFYNNEISEKSEIFDDQFSVERPDGSNFTLKIRSTKLEDSAMYFCASSADRGYQPQHFGDGTRLSIL.

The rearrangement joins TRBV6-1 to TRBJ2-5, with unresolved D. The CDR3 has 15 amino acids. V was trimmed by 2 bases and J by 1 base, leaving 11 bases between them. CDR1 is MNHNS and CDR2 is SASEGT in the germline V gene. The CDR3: CASSEFGRFQETQYF. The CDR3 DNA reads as TGTGCCAGCAGTGAATTCGGCCGATTCCAAGAGACCCAGTACTTC.

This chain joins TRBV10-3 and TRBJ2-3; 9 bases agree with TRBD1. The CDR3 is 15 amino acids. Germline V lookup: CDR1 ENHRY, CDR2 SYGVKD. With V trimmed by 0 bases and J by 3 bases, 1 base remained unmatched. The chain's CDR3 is CAISESGTGTDTQYF. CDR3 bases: TGTGCCATCAGTGAGTCCGGGACAGGGACAGATACGCAGTATTTT.

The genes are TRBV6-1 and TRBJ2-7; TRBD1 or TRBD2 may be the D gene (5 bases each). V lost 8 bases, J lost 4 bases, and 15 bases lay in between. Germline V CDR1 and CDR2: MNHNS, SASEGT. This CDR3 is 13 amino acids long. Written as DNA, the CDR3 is TGTGCCAGCGGTAAAATGGGGGTTTACGAGCAGTACTTC. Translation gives CASGKMGVYEQYF.

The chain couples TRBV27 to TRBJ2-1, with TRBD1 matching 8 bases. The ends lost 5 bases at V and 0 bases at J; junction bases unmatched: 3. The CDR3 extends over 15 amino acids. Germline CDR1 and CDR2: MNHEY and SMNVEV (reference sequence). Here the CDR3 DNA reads TGTGCCAGCAGTCGGGACAGGAGCTCCTACAATGAGCAGTTCTTC. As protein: CASSRDRSSYNEQFF.

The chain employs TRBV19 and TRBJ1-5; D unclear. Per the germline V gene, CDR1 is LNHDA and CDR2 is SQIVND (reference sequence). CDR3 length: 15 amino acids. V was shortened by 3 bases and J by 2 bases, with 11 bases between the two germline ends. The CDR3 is CASSMRAGGNQPQHF. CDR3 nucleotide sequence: TGTGCCAGTAGTATGCGAGCCGGGGGCAATCAGCCCCAGCATTTT.

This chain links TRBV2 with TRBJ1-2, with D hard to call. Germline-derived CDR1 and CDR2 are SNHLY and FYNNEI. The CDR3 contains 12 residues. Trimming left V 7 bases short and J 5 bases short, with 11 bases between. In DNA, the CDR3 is TGTGCCAGCAAGGGCACCCCTTATGGCTACACCTTC. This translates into CASKGTPYGYTF.

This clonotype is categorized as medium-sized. The CDR3 sequence: CASSTAGAYGYTF. For the CDR3, the DNA is TGTGCCAGCAGTACAGCGGGTGCCTATGGCTACACCTTC. The rearrangement joins TRBV27 to TRBJ1-2; D unclear. Trimming cost V 5 bases and J 4 bases, with 11 bases left between them. This CDR3 is 13 amino acids long. In germline, CDR1 is MNHEY, CDR2 SMNVEV (reference sequence).

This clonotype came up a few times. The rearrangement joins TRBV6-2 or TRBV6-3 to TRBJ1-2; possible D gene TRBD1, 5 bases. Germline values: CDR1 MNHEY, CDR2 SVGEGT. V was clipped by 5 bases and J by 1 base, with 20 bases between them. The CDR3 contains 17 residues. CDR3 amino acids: CASSRVGFGTINYGYTF. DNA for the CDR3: TGTGCCAGCAGTCGTGTTGGATTCGGGACGATTAACTATGGCTACACCTTC.

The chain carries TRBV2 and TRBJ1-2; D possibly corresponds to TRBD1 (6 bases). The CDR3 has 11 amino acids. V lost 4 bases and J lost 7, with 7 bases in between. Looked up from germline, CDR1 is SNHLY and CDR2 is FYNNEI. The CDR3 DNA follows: TGTGCCAGCAGTGCAGGGGTTGGCTACACCTTC. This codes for CASSAGVGYTF.

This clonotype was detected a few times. The CDR3 nucleotides read TGTGCCAGCGGCTCATTATTGGGGGACCTCTTCTATGGCTACACCTTC. It encodes CASGSLLGDLFYGYTF. V gene TRBV6-2 or TRBV6-3 combines with J gene TRBJ1-2; D perhaps matches TRBD1 (5 bases). V lost 8 bases and J lost 4, with 23 bases in between. The germline CDR1 and CDR2 sequences are MNHEY and SVGEGT. The CDR3 extends over 16 amino acids.